The 26 T cell receptor beta chains presented below share a single source sample, sequenced in a study of blood T cell repertoires in COVID-19. Using immunoSEQ multiplex PCR, the repertoire was profiled, and TCRdb retains in-frame clones only, with some absent. The top ten clones hold just under 6.5% of a sample with hundreds of thousands of clones, around 86% of them seen once. The sequencing sample was made of peripheral blood. These receptors came from a woman between 50 and 59 years old with COVID-19, enrolled during active disease.

Only one count was recorded for this clone. The chain couples TRBV28 to TRBJ1-4; 7 nucleotides line up with TRBD1. Germline CDR1 MDHEN, CDR2 SYDVKM. J was trimmed by 5 bases and V by 1 base; bases with no gene match: 7. The CDR3 contains 16 residues. CDR3 sequence: CASSLFNPGQNEKLFF. CDR3 bases: TGTGCCAGCAGTTTATTCAATCCGGGACAGAATGAAAAACTGTTTTTT.

V usage is TRBV18 and J usage is TRBJ2-1; 11 bases agree with TRBD2. V lost 2 bases and J lost 6; bases outside the gene matches: 9. CDR1 and CDR2 (germline): KGHSH, LQKENI. CDR3 size: 17 residues. Here the CDR3 DNA reads TGTGCCAGCTCACCATCCCCCACTAGCGGGAGACTCAATGAGCAGTTCTTC. Protein sequence: CASSPSPTSGRLNEQFF.

The sample holds one count of this clone. This chain connects TRBV6-5 to TRBJ2-1, with TRBD2 matching 7 bases. This CDR3 has 15 amino acids. V shed 2 bases and J 5 bases; nucleotides not matched to a gene: 6. The germline V gene has CDR1 MNHEY and CDR2 SVGAGI. The chain's CDR3 is CASSYAASGNNEQFF. The CDR3 DNA reads as TGTGCCAGCAGTTACGCGGCTAGCGGAAACAATGAGCAGTTCTTC.

The rearrangement uses TRBV30 and TRBJ2-4; 8 nucleotides align to TRBD1. The V segment lost 3 bases and the J segment 3 bases; nucleotides outside the gene matches: 1. There are 13 residues in the CDR3. Germline CDR1 reads GTSNPN; CDR2 reads SVGIG (reference sequence). Written as DNA, the CDR3 is TGTGCCTGGAGAGGGACAGGCAAAAACATTCAGTACTTC. Protein product: CAWRGTGKNIQYF.

This clone was detected only a few times. This chain joins TRBV7-2 and TRBJ1-2; 12 bases align to TRBD1. The V and J ends lost 2 bases and 8 bases, in that order; junction bases with no gene match: 15. This CDR3 region has 18 residues. Per germline, CDR1 SGHTA and CDR2 FQGNSA. DNA for the CDR3: TGTGCCAGCAGCTTATCCGCTAGGGGACAGGGGGCCCTGTGGGGCTACACCTTC. It is translated as CASSLSARGQGALWGYTF.

The chain employs TRBV20-1 and TRBJ2-1; D is perhaps TRBD2 (6 bases). The CDR3 is 10 residues long. The V and J ends lost 3 bases and 11 bases respectively, with 8 bases between them. CDR1 and CDR2 from the germline V gene are DFQATT and SNEGSKA (reference sequence). CDR3 region: CSASGSQQFF. CDR3 sequence (DNA): TGCAGTGCTAGCGGGAGTCAGCAGTTCTTC.

The V and J genes are TRBV19 and TRBJ2-1, with 9 bases identical to TRBD2. The CDR3 runs to 15 residues. From germline, CDR1 is LNHDA and CDR2 SQIVND (reference sequence). The V and J ends lost 1 base and 8 bases, in that order; junction bases with no gene match: 6. Written as DNA, the CDR3 is TGTGCCAGTAGTATAGTCGGCGGGAGGGACCATGAGCAGTTCTTC. It codes for CASSIVGGRDHEQFF.

The chain carries TRBV7-2 and TRBJ2-7; D not certain. In germline, CDR1 is SGHTA, CDR2 FQGNSA. Between the trimmed V and J ends, which lost 2 bases and 9 bases, there was a span of 17 bases. The CDR3 totals 14 residues. CDR3 DNA sequence: TGTGCCAGCAGCTTAACCAGCGCTACTACGTCGCAGTACTTC. Translating it yields CASSLTSATTSQYF.

V gene TRBV11-3 combines with J gene TRBJ1-2; the match to TRBD1 covers 10 bases. This CDR3 region has 14 residues. V was pared by 8 bases and J by 6 bases, with 9 bases of the junction left unmatched. Germline loops: CDR1 SGHNT, CDR2 YENEEA. The CDR3 loop is CASRGQGGMDGYTF. The CDR3 DNA sequence: TGTGCCAGCCGCGGACAGGGGGGGATGGATGGCTACACCTTC.

The gene calls are TRBV18 and TRBJ2-5, with a weak D call TRBD2 (6 bases). The CDR3 is 14 amino acids. Trimming took off 0 bases at V and 1 base at J, with 6 bases between the two ends. Germline values: CDR1 KGHSH, CDR2 LQKENI. The CDR3 here is CASSPPAGQETQYF. The CDR3 DNA is TGTGCCAGCTCACCACCAGCGGGCCAAGAGACCCAGTACTTC.

This chain uses TRBV6-1 with TRBJ2-1, with a possible D match to TRBD2 (6 bases). The CDR3 sequence is 15 residues long. Germline CDR1 reads MNHNS; CDR2 reads SASEGT. V was clipped by 6 bases and J by 8 bases, with 20 bases between them. CDR3 amino acids: CASRSLALRGYEQFF. DNA of the CDR3: TGTGCCAGCAGATCACTAGCTCTTCGAGGCTATGAGCAGTTCTTC.

The DNA for the CDR3 is TGTGCCAGCAGGGGACAGGGGGCAATCACAGATACGCAGTATTTT. This sequence encodes CASRGQGAITDTQYF. The rearrangement joins TRBV2 to TRBJ2-3, with TRBD1 identical over 12 bases. Trimming removed 6 bases from V and 2 bases from J; junction bases left unmatched: 3. CDR1 and CDR2 from the germline V gene are SNHLY and FYNNEI. The CDR3 has 15 amino acids.

The rearrangement links TRBV5-1 to TRBJ2-7; 8 nucleotides match TRBD1. V trimming: 4 bases; J trimming: 0 bases; junction bases outside the gene matches: 6. The CDR3 sequence is 15 residues long. The V gene's germline CDR1 is SGHRS and CDR2 YFSETQ. The CDR3 sequence is CASSSWTGNSYEQYF. In DNA form, the CDR3 reads TGCGCCAGCAGCAGCTGGACAGGGAACTCCTACGAGCAGTACTTC.

The rearrangement uses TRBV5-5 and TRBJ2-5; D possibly corresponds to TRBD2 (5 bases). The CDR3 runs to 13 residues. CDR1 and CDR2 from the germline V gene are SGHKS and YYEKEE (reference sequence). Trimming took 0 bases from V and 4 from J, leaving 7 bases between them. CDR3 sequence reads: CASSLGLLETQYF. The CDR3, as DNA: TGTGCCAGCAGCTTGGGACTATTAGAGACCCAGTACTTC. The whole variable domain, filled in from reference TRBV5-5 and TRBJ2-5, reads DAGVTQSPTHLIKTRGQQVTLRCSPISGHKSVSWYQQVLGQGPQFIFQYYEKEERGRGNFPDRFSARQFPNYSSELNVNALLLGDSALYLCASSLGLLETQYFGPGTRLLVL.

V is TRBV11-2 and J is TRBJ2-7; D is unclear. Germline values: CDR1 SGHAT, CDR2 FQNNGV. V lost 0 bases and J 5 bases, leaving 11 bases between the germline ends. The CDR3 loop spans 14 amino acids. Here the CDR3 reads CASSLDGSQDEQYF. The DNA of the CDR3 is TGTGCCAGCAGCTTAGATGGCAGTCAAGACGAGCAGTACTTC. Combining the CDR3 with reference TRBV11-2 and TRBJ2-7 gives the whole variable domain EAGVAQSPRYKIIEKRQSVAFWCNPISGHATLYWYQQILGQGPKLLIQFQNNGVVDDSQLPKDRFSAERLKGVDSTLKIQPAKLEDSAVYLCASSLDGSQDEQYFGPGTRLTVT.

The chain has TRBV19 and TRBJ1-2; no clear D. This CDR3 comprises 14 residues. Between the trimmed V and J ends, which lost 5 bases and 2 bases, there was a span of 12 bases. Germline CDR1 reads LNHDA; CDR2 reads SQIVND (reference sequence). As DNA, the CDR3 is TGTGCCAGTAGTCGCCGGGGAATCAACTATGGCTACACCTTC. This encodes CASSRRGINYGYTF.

This clone was counted once. The J gene is TRBJ2-7, the V gene TRBV20-1, with 7 bases that match TRBD1. This CDR3 has 15 amino acids. The trim removed 3 bases at V and 4 bases at J, leaving 12 bases unmatched. The germline V gene has CDR1 DFQATT and CDR2 SNEGSKA (reference sequence). CDR3 DNA sequence: TGCAGTGCTAGTGATCGAGTTAGACAGGGTTACGAGCAGTACTTC. Translation gives CSASDRVRQGYEQYF.

The chain's CDR3 is CATSDHQRGLCNQPQHF. The CDR3 DNA follows: TGTGCCACCAGTGATCACCAGAGGGGGCTATGCAATCAGCCCCAGCATTTT. The chain carries TRBV24-1 and TRBJ1-5; TRBD1 matches 7 bases. With 3 bases clipped from V and 2 bases from J, the junction kept 9 bases outside the gene matches. The CDR3 covers 17 residues. Germline V lookup: CDR1 KGHDR, CDR2 SFDVKD.

The DNA of the CDR3 is TGTGCCAGCAGCCCCGGTAAAGGCTACACCTTC. This translates into CASSPGKGYTF. The J gene is TRBJ1-2, the V gene TRBV11-3, with no clear D. The CDR3 spans 11 residues. V was cut by 5 bases and J by 8 bases, with 9 bases left in between. Germline CDR1 reads SGHNT; CDR2 reads YENEEA.

The chain is built from TRBV2 and TRBJ2-7; 8 bases agree with TRBD2. Losses at the gene ends were 8 bases for V and 2 bases for J; bases not matched to a gene: 8. This CDR3 region has 14 residues. CDR1 and CDR2 (germline): SNHLY, FYNNEI. CDR3 bases: TGTGCCAGCCTCCTGCGGGAGGCCCCCTACGAGCAGTACTTC. Its protein is CASLLREAPYEQYF.

V usage is TRBV7-2 and J usage is TRBJ2-3, with 8 bases lining up with TRBD2. V gave up 3 bases and J gave up 2 bases; unmatched junction bases: 10. Germline values: CDR1 SGHTA, CDR2 FQGNSA. This CDR3 is 17 amino acids long. CDR3: CASSLRRSGSPTDTQYF. For the CDR3, the DNA is TGTGCCAGCAGCTTGCGGCGGAGCGGGAGCCCCACAGATACGCAGTATTTT.

The V and J genes are TRBV6-1 and TRBJ1-1; 7 bases agree with TRBD1. The CDR3 totals 13 residues. Unmatched junction bases numbered 2, after V lost 7 bases and J lost 0 bases. In germline, CDR1 is MNHNS, CDR2 SASEGT. The CDR3 region is CASTGGMNTEAFF. CDR3 sequence (DNA): TGTGCCAGCACAGGGGGAATGAACACTGAAGCTTTCTTT.

This sequence joins TRBV9 and TRBJ2-7, with 8 bases that match TRBD1. V was pared by 5 bases and J by 6 bases, with 16 bases of the junction left unmatched. Germline loops: CDR1 SGDLS, CDR2 YYNGEE. The CDR3 has 16 residues. This chain's CDR3 is CASSTDRGKTMGEQYF. In DNA, the CDR3 is TGTGCCAGCAGTACCGACAGGGGCAAGACGATGGGCGAGCAGTACTTC.

The gene calls are TRBV11-2 and TRBJ2-1; the D is unclear. Deletions cut 2 bases from V and 9 bases from J, with 8 bases between. Germline V gene lookup returns CDR1 SGHAT and CDR2 FQNNGV. This CDR3 spans 12 amino acids. The CDR3 DNA reads TGTGCCAGCAGCTTACTAGAGGTTGAGCAGTTCTTC. As protein: CASSLLEVEQFF.

This rearrangement joins TRBV4-2 to TRBJ1-2; unclear D gene. The V gene lost 1 base and the J gene lost 0 bases, with 12 bases spanning the gap. Germline CDR1 and CDR2: LGHNA and YNFKEQ. The CDR3 extends over 16 amino acids. This chain's CDR3 is CASSQGRGTTNYGYTF. The CDR3 DNA follows: TGTGCCAGCAGCCAAGGACGGGGAACTACTAACTATGGCTACACCTTC.

The chain combines TRBV19 with TRBJ1-1; D not certain. Trimming left V 6 bases short and J 1 base short, with 15 bases between. Germline values: CDR1 LNHDA, CDR2 SQIVND (reference sequence). The CDR3 length is 15 residues. The CDR3 here is CASSFDLHRNTEAFF. The DNA of the CDR3 is TGTGCCAGTAGCTTCGACCTCCACAGGAACACTGAAGCTTTCTTT.